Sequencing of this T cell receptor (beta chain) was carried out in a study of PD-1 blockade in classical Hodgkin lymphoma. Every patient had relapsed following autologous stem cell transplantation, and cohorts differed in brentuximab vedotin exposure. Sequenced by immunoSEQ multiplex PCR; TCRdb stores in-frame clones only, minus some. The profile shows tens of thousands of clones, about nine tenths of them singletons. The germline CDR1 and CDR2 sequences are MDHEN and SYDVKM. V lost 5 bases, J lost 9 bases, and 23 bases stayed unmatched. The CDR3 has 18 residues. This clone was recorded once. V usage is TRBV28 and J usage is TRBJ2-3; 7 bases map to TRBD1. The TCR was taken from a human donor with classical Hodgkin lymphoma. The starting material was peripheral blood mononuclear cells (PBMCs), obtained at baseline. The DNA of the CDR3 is TGTGCCAGCAGTGAAACAAACTCCTTCTTTGGGGCACAGGGGACGCAGTATTTT. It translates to CASSETNSFFGAQGTQYF.